These 27 T cell receptor beta chains were all obtained from the same sample, sequenced in a study of blood T cell repertoires in COVID-19. The method was immunoSEQ multiplex PCR; TCRdb's version includes in-frame clones alone and lacks a portion of them. Of about 75,000 clones listed, about 85% are singletons. The sequenced material came from peripheral blood. These receptors were taken from a human donor in a cohort sampled during active COVID-19.

The chain joins TRBV5-1 to TRBJ2-7; possibly TRBD2 for D (7 bases). CDR1 is SGHRS and CDR2 is YFSETQ in the germline V gene. V was trimmed by 3 bases and J by 0 bases, leaving 13 bases between them. The CDR3 runs 15 residues. The CDR3: CASSSTAGASYEQYF. The CDR3 DNA reads TGCGCCAGCAGCTCTACCGCGGGGGCCTCCTACGAGCAGTACTTC.

V usage is TRBV10-3 and J usage is TRBJ2-7; D might be TRBD1 (5 bases). Germline assignment: CDR1 ENHRY and CDR2 SYGVKD. V was clipped by 1 base and J by 3 bases, with 19 bases between them. CDR3 length equals 17 residues. CDR3 residues: CAISELLEQGSNYEQYF. Here the CDR3 DNA reads TGTGCCATCAGTGAGTTGCTTGAGCAGGGTAGTAACTACGAGCAGTACTTC.

This chain links TRBV5-1 with TRBJ2-3; 13 bases map to TRBD2. Germline V gene data show CDR1 as SGHRS and CDR2 as YFSETQ. The CDR3 length is 16 residues. J lost 4 bases, V lost 4 bases, and 6 bases had no gene match. In nucleotides, the CDR3 is TGCGCCAGCAGCAGATCCGGGACTAGCGGGGCAGATACGCAGTATTTT. Its protein product is CASSRSGTSGADTQYF.

The rearrangement joins TRBV5-1 to TRBJ2-3, with 13 bases that match TRBD2. CDR3 length equals 19 residues. The trim removed 2 bases at V and 4 bases at J, leaving 13 bases unmatched. Germline V lookup: CDR1 SGHRS, CDR2 YFSETQ. CDR3 in amino acids: CASSFRLTTSGRAPDTQYF. In DNA form, the CDR3 reads TGCGCCAGCAGCTTCCGCTTAACCACTAGCGGGAGGGCCCCAGATACGCAGTATTTT.

The chain links TRBV7-2 to TRBJ1-6; a weak D match, TRBD1 (5 bases). V dropped 5 bases and J dropped 1 base, with 18 bases sitting between them. CDR1 is SGHTA and CDR2 is FQGNSA in the germline V gene. The CDR3 runs to 18 residues. This CDR3 is CASSPTGFQGSYNSPLHF. Here the CDR3 DNA reads TGTGCCAGCAGCCCCACCGGGTTCCAGGGTTCCTATAATTCACCCCTCCACTTT.

The V and J genes are TRBV19 and TRBJ1-5; no firm D call. The CDR3 is 15 amino acids. Germline V gives CDR1 LNHDA, CDR2 SQIVND (reference sequence). V was clipped by 7 bases and J by 6 bases, with 19 bases between them. The CDR3 spells CASNPSREGGQPQHF. Here the CDR3 DNA reads TGTGCCAGTAATCCGAGTCGTGAGGGCGGTCAGCCCCAGCATTTT.

The J gene is TRBJ1-3, the V gene TRBV30; D perhaps matches TRBD1 (5 bases). The germline V and J ends were trimmed by 8 bases and 1 base, with 12 bases remaining between them. This CDR3 is 13 amino acids long. Per germline, CDR1 GTSNPN and CDR2 SVGIG (reference sequence). The CDR3 reads CARGGESGNTIYF. In DNA form, the CDR3 reads TGTGCCCGGGGGGGAGAGTCTGGAAACACCATATATTTT.

The chain carries TRBV9 and TRBJ2-3; 12 bases agree with TRBD2. This CDR3 has 16 residues. Germline CDR1 and CDR2: SGDLS and YYNGEE. V lost 3 bases and J lost 2; bases outside the gene matches: 4. CDR3 amino acids: CASSDRLAGDTDTQYF. The CDR3 region has the DNA TGTGCCAGCAGCGATAGACTAGCGGGGGACACAGATACGCAGTATTTT. The full variable domain, completed using reference TRBV9 and TRBJ2-3, is DSGVTQTPKHLITATGQRVTLRCSPRSGDLSVYWYQQSLDQGLQFLIQYYNGEERAKGNILERFSAQQFPDLHSELNLSSLELGDSALYFCASSDRLAGDTDTQYFGPGTRLTVL.

V gene TRBV5-5 combines with J gene TRBJ1-2, with unresolved D. V was clipped by 5 bases and J by 1 base, with 15 bases between them. The germline gives CDR1 SGHKS, CDR2 YYEKEE (reference sequence). CDR3 length: 15 amino acids. The CDR3 bases are TGTGCCAGCAGTCCCGACCTGGCGGTTAACTATGGCTACACCTTC. Encoded protein: CASSPDLAVNYGYTF.

The chain joins TRBV29-1 to TRBJ1-2, with TRBD1 matching over 10 bases. The CDR3 sequence is 14 residues long. Germline V gene lookup returns CDR1 SQVTM and CDR2 ANQGSEA. Losses at the gene ends were 5 bases for V and 0 bases for J; bases not matched to a gene: 3. In DNA form, the CDR3 reads TGCAGCGTTTTAGGACAGGGGGCTAACTATGGCTACACCTTC. This translates into CSVLGQGANYGYTF.

This chain connects TRBV13 to TRBJ2-2; tentatively, D is TRBD2 (5 bases). This CDR3 is built from 14 residues. CDR1 is PRHDT, CDR2 FYEKMQ, per germline (reference sequence). V shed 7 bases and J shed 6 bases, with 15 bases lying between them. CDR3 sequence: CASKAYSSAGELFF. Written as DNA, the CDR3 is TGTGCCAGCAAAGCTTATAGTAGCGCCGGGGAGCTGTTTTTT.

The chain joins TRBV5-1 to TRBJ2-7, with TRBD2 matching 13 bases. This CDR3 region has 15 residues. CDR1 and CDR2 (germline): SGHRS, YFSETQ. V lost 4 bases and J lost 4; bases outside the gene matches: 5. DNA of the CDR3: TGCGCCAGCAGCCCCACTAGCGGGGGGGCGTACGAGCAGTACTTC. It translates to CASSPTSGGAYEQYF.

The V and J genes are TRBV2 and TRBJ2-3, with 10 bases fitting TRBD2. Germline V gene lookup returns CDR1 SNHLY and CDR2 FYNNEI. The trim removed 4 bases at V and 4 bases at J, leaving 8 bases unmatched. This CDR3 has 16 residues. The CDR3 DNA reads as TGTGCCAGCAGTGCAGGAGTAGCGGGAGGTTCAGATACGCAGTATTTT. It codes for CASSAGVAGGSDTQYF.

Turning to this clone: A read error may account for a junction end that differs from germline. Written as DNA, the CDR3 is TGTGCCAGCGGTTACGGGACTAGCGGCTCTGGGGCCAACGTCCTGACTTTC. This codes for CASGYGTSGSGANVLTF. V and J are TRBV6-2 or TRBV6-3 and TRBJ2-6; TRBD2 matches at 11 bases. This CDR3 contains 17 residues. The germline V gene encodes CDR1 MNHEY and CDR2 SVGEGT.

This clone was observed a few times. In DNA, the CDR3 is TGTGCCAGCAGAAACCCATCAGGATCCGAGCAGTACTTC. It specifies CASRNPSGSEQYF. The chain links TRBV6-5 to TRBJ2-7; D ambiguous. Germline assignment: CDR1 MNHEY and CDR2 SVGAGI. The CDR3 is 13 amino acids. Between the trimmed V and J ends, which lost 6 bases and 6 bases, there was a span of 15 bases.

This clone occurred once. The rearrangement links TRBV28 to TRBJ1-5, with 7 bases lining up with TRBD1. Looked up from germline, CDR1 is MDHEN and CDR2 is SYDVKM. V shed 6 bases and J 2 bases; nucleotides not matched to a gene: 4. This CDR3 is 14 amino acids long. As DNA, the CDR3 is TGTGCCAGCAGACAGGGGATGGGCAATCAGCCCCAGCATTTT. Amino acids: CASRQGMGNQPQHF.

The chain carries TRBV5-4 and TRBJ1-4; 7 nucleotides line up with TRBD1. The CDR3 is made up of 14 amino acids. V lost 2 bases to trimming and J lost 7 bases; unmatched junction nucleotides: 5. Germline-derived CDR1 and CDR2 are SGHNT and YYREEE (reference sequence). The CDR3 loop reads CASSLDRDGEKLFF. CDR3 in DNA: TGTGCCAGCAGCTTAGACAGGGATGGTGAAAAACTGTTTTTT.

This clone was picked up many times. The rearrangement uses TRBV11-2 and TRBJ1-3; D gene ambiguous. Trimming took off 4 bases at V and 1 base at J, with 8 bases between the two ends. The CDR3 is 14 amino acids. Germline V gene data show CDR1 as SGHAT and CDR2 as FQNNGV. CDR3 in amino acids: CASSSGLSGNTIYF. CDR3 DNA sequence: TGTGCCAGCAGCTCAGGACTGTCTGGAAACACCATATATTTT. The complete variable domain, with remaining parts taken from reference TRBV11-2 and TRBJ1-3, reads EAGVAQSPRYKIIEKRQSVAFWCNPISGHATLYWYQQILGQGPKLLIQFQNNGVVDDSQLPKDRFSAERLKGVDSTLKIQPAKLEDSAVYLCASSSGLSGNTIYFGEGSWLTVV.

This sequence joins TRBV3-1 (or the pseudogene TRBV3-2) and TRBJ2-5; TRBD2 agrees at 10 bases. This CDR3 contains 15 residues. The V segment lost 6 bases and the J segment 1 base; nucleotides outside the gene matches: 5. Germline V gene lookup returns CDR1 LGHDT and CDR2 YNNKEL (reference sequence). The CDR3 DNA is TGTGCCAGCAGGGTTAGCGGGGGGCCCCAAGAGACCCAGTACTTC. It codes for CASRVSGGPQETQYF.

The chain couples TRBV19 to TRBJ1-3; D not certain. The V gene's germline CDR1 is LNHDA and CDR2 SQIVND (reference sequence). The CDR3 is made up of 14 amino acids. The V end lost 4 bases, the J end lost 1 base, and 8 bases lay between the germline ends. DNA of the CDR3: TGTGCCAGTAGTAACCGGTTATCTGGAAACACCATATATTTT. Residues: CASSNRLSGNTIYF.

The chain couples TRBV9 to TRBJ1-3, with D unclear. The CDR3 extends over 16 amino acids. Germline CDR1 and CDR2: SGDLS and YYNGEE. V shed 1 base and J shed 1 base, with 12 bases lying between them. The DNA of the CDR3 is TGTGCCAGCAGCGTAAGAGGCGAGTGGTCTGGAAACACCATATATTTT. This encodes CASSVRGEWSGNTIYF.

The chain recombines TRBV28 with TRBJ2-1, with 9 bases identical to TRBD1. The CDR3 extends over 16 amino acids. Germline lookup yields CDR1 MDHEN and CDR2 SYDVKM. V trimming: 4 bases; J trimming: 8 bases; junction bases outside the gene matches: 12. The CDR3 here is CASSSRGQGNPDEQFF. CDR3 in DNA: TGTGCCAGCAGTTCCCGCGGACAGGGGAATCCCGATGAGCAGTTCTTC.

This rearrangement joins TRBV3-1 (or the pseudogene TRBV3-2) to TRBJ2-7; TRBD2 aligns across 12 bases. Germline assignment: CDR1 LGHDT and CDR2 YNNKEL (reference sequence). The trim removed 5 bases at V and 1 base at J, leaving 3 bases unmatched. CDR3 length equals 15 residues. This CDR3 is CASSITSGGSYEQYF. CDR3 nucleotide sequence: TGTGCCAGCAGCATCACTAGCGGGGGGTCCTACGAGCAGTACTTC.

V is TRBV27 and J is TRBJ2-7; 9 nucleotides agree with TRBD1. V was pared by 2 bases and J by 7 bases, with 9 bases of the junction left unmatched. The CDR3 has 15 amino acids. Germline CDR1 MNHEY, CDR2 SMNVEV (reference sequence). The chain's CDR3 is CASSLTWTGVGEQYF. In DNA, the CDR3 is TGTGCCAGCAGTTTAACGTGGACAGGGGTGGGGGAGCAGTACTTC.

The chain carries TRBV4-1 and TRBJ2-5; 12 bases are shared with TRBD2. This CDR3 has 16 amino acids. With V trimmed by 3 bases and J by 5 bases, 7 bases remained unmatched. In germline, CDR1 is MGHRA, CDR2 YSYEKL. The CDR3 reads CASSQTSSGREETQYF. The CDR3 DNA is TGCGCCAGCAGCCAGACATCTAGCGGGAGGGAGGAGACCCAGTACTTC.

This clone was seen once. This chain's CDR3 is CASSLGQFYEQYF. CDR3 bases: TGTGCCAGCAGCTTGGGACAGTTCTACGAGCAGTACTTC. V usage is TRBV28 and J usage is TRBJ2-7, with TRBD1 identical over 7 bases. The V and J ends lost 6 bases and 3 bases, in that order; junction bases with no gene match: 5. Germline values: CDR1 MDHEN, CDR2 SYDVKM. This CDR3 has 13 residues.

This chain uses TRBV5-1 with TRBJ2-3; D unresolved. This CDR3 has 13 residues. Germline V gives CDR1 SGHRS, CDR2 YFSETQ. V was clipped by 2 bases and J by 2 bases, with 6 bases between them. CDR3 nucleotide sequence: TGCGCCAGCAGCTTTCGGTACACAGATACGCAGTATTTT. This gives the protein CASSFRYTDTQYF.